These T cell receptor beta chains were read from a single sample in a study of T cell responses to AZD1222 COVID-19 vaccine. Measured with immunoSEQ multiplex PCR; TCRdb has only the in-frame clones, and not every one. The sample includes around 180,000 clones, approximately 90% of them seen just once. The specimen comprised peripheral blood, sampled on day 0 of AZD1222 vaccination. Receptors originate from an adult in good health. The CDR3 runs from the conserved cysteine through the conserved F or W. The D gene is left open where the match is weak. Where a row states a size, it is once, few, many or the class of an expanded clone; other rows omit it.

size: .; J: TRBJ2-3; D: TRBD2; V: TRBV7-2; DNA: TGTGCCAGCAGCTTAGATAGCGGGGGGGTCACAGATACGCAGTATTTT; CDR3: CASSLDSGGVTDTQYF
size: .; J: TRBJ2-7; D: .; V: TRBV7-9; DNA: TGTGCCAGCAGCGTGGCCTACGAGCAGTACTTC; CDR3: CASSVAYEQYF
size: .; J: TRBJ1-5; D: .; V: TRBV19; DNA: TGTGCCTGTAGTATTTCGTCAGATGTTACCCGGCCCCAGCATTTT; CDR3: CACSISSDVTRPQHF
size: few; J: TRBJ2-1; D: TRBD1; V: TRBV2; DNA: TGTGCCAGCAGTGATCCGGGACAGCAGGGGAATGAGCAGTTCTTC; CDR3: CASSDPGQQGNEQFF
size: .; J: TRBJ1-6; D: .; V: TRBV5-4; DNA: TGTGCCAGCGGGGAAGGAAGAGTCTCACCCCTCCACTTT; CDR3: CASGEGRVSPLHF
size: .; J: TRBJ2-7; D: .; V: TRBV7-2; DNA: TGTGCCAGCAGCTTGTCGACAGCGCTCGAGCAGTACTTC; CDR3: CASSLSTALEQYF
size: once; J: TRBJ1-5; D: TRBD1; V: TRBV27; DNA: TGTGCCAGCAGTCGAACCGCCGGGACAGGGATGTTTGATCAGCCCCAGCATTTT; CDR3: CASSRTAGTGMFDQPQHF
size: .; J: TRBJ2-7; D: TRBD1; V: TRBV6-5; DNA: TGTGCCAGCAGTTACAGGGGACAGGGAGATGAGCAGTACTTC; CDR3: CASSYRGQGDEQYF
size: .; J: TRBJ1-2; D: .; V: TRBV3-1/TRBV3-2; DNA: TGTGCCAGCAGCCAACCTCGACCGAGTAACTATGGCTACACCTTC; CDR3: CASSQPRPSNYGYTF
size: .; J: TRBJ1-2; D: .; V: TRBV7-9; DNA: TGTGCCAGCAGCTTAGCGGGCAGAAACTATGGCTACACCTTC; CDR3: CASSLAGRNYGYTF
size: .; J: TRBJ2-7; D: .; V: TRBV7-2; DNA: TGTGCCAGCAGCTTAGCGGCTCCCAGCTCCTACGAGCAGTACTTC; CDR3: CASSLAAPSSYEQYF
size: .; J: TRBJ1-1; D: .; V: TRBV19; DNA: TGTGCCAGTAGCCGGGACATCTTCGGGTCGAACACTGAAGCTTTCTTT; CDR3: CASSRDIFGSNTEAFF
size: .; J: TRBJ2-5; D: .; V: TRBV7-7; DNA: TGTGCTAGCAGCTTCAGGCTCGGGACGGATCACCAAGAGACCCAGTACTTC; CDR3: CASSFRLGTDHQETQYF
size: .; J: TRBJ2-7; D: .; V: TRBV9; DNA: TGTGCCAGCAGCGTTGCCCAGGGGTACGAGCAGTACTTC; CDR3: CASSVAQGYEQYF
size: .; J: TRBJ2-5; D: .; V: TRBV5-1; DNA: TGCGCCAGCAGCCGCTCCGCAGCGCCCCAAGAGACCCAGTACTTC; CDR3: CASSRSAAPQETQYF
size: .; J: TRBJ2-1; D: TRBD2; V: TRBV9; DNA: TGTGCCAGCAGCGTAGTAGGTTCCCCCGGGAGGGGTGAGCAGTTCTTC; CDR3: CASSVVGSPGRGEQFF
size: .; J: TRBJ1-2; D: .; V: TRBV7-9; DNA: TGTGCCAGCAGCTTATCCACAGTACCCCCCTATGGCTACACCTTC; CDR3: CASSLSTVPPYGYTF
size: .; J: TRBJ1-1; D: .; V: TRBV2; DNA: TGTGCCAGCAGTGGGGGCCAGGGGATCACTGAAGCTTTCTTT; CDR3: CASSGGQGITEAFF